The 21 T cell receptor beta chains given below trace back to one sample, sequenced in a study of blood T cell repertoires in COVID-19 (dated by TCRdb to 2020 to 2022). The library was prepared using the immunoSEQ multiplex PCR assay. Entries here come from immuneACCESS through TCRdb and include only in-frame sequences with V and J called. Some clones fail to appear in such tables; in the studies checked, an unresolved V gene covers under half of the shortfall, and the cause of the remainder is unknown. This sample is represented by some 180,000 clones; 80% to 85% of them were singletons. The ten top clones hold 11% of the sample. The source material was peripheral blood. These receptors all stem from a man aged 70 or older with active or convalescent COVID-19.

V usage is TRBV30 and J usage is TRBJ2-3; D possibly corresponds to TRBD2 (5 bases). Trimming shortened V by 0 bases and J by 0 bases, and 7 bases separated the two germline ends. The germline CDR1 and CDR2 sequences are GTSNPN and SVGIG (reference sequence). This CDR3 region has 14 residues. The CDR3 sequence: CAWSVGGSTDTQYF. The CDR3 DNA is TGTGCCTGGAGTGTAGGAGGAAGCACAGATACGCAGTATTTT.

V usage is TRBV6-5 and J usage is TRBJ1-5; D may be TRBD1 (5 bases). The CDR3 has 15 residues. Germline V gene data show CDR1 as MNHEY and CDR2 as SVGAGI. V lost 5 bases and J 5 bases, leaving 16 bases between the germline ends. This CDR3 is CASSRRTTNYQPQHF. For the CDR3, the DNA is TGTGCCAGCAGTCGCCGGACAACTAATTATCAGCCCCAGCATTTT.

V is TRBV7-2 and J is TRBJ2-7; 8 bases align to TRBD1. Germline V gene sequence: CDR1 SGHTA, CDR2 FQGNSA. Losses at the gene ends were 6 bases for V and 2 bases for J; bases not matched to a gene: 9. CDR3 length: 15 amino acids. In DNA, the CDR3 is TGTGCCAGCAGTTATAGACAGGGGTGGACCTACGAGCAGTACTTC. Amino acids: CASSYRQGWTYEQYF.

The chain combines TRBV12-5 with TRBJ2-1; TRBD1 agrees at 9 bases. J lost 6 bases, V lost 1 base, and 1 base had no gene match. Germline CDR1 and CDR2: LGHNT and FRNRAP. The CDR3 length is 14 residues. CDR3 nucleotide sequence: TGTGCTAGTGGTTTGGGGGGACAGGGCAATGAGCAGTTCTTC. It yields the protein CASGLGGQGNEQFF.

The rearrangement uses TRBV12-5 and TRBJ2-1; 10 nucleotides match TRBD2. Germline CDR1 LGHNT, CDR2 FRNRAP. J was trimmed by 3 bases and V by 2 bases; bases with no gene match: 10. This CDR3 region has 18 residues. The CDR3: CASGLSNLAGGRYNEQFF. CDR3 bases: TGTGCTAGTGGTTTGTCTAACTTAGCGGGAGGCCGCTACAATGAGCAGTTCTTC. The full variable domain, completed using reference TRBV12-5 and TRBJ2-1, is DARVTQTPRHKVTEMGQEVTMRCQPILGHNTVFWYRQTMMQGLELLAYFRNRAPLDDSGMPKDRFSAEMPDATLATLKIQPSEPRDSAVYFCASGLSNLAGGRYNEQFFGPGTRLTVL.

The chain's CDR3 is CASSVGVGQGNLGQYF. The CDR3 DNA reads as TGTGCCAGCAGCGTCGGGGTGGGACAGGGGAATCTCGGGCAGTACTTC. V is TRBV5-6 and J is TRBJ2-7; TRBD1 matches at 10 bases. V lost 4 bases and J lost 9; bases outside the gene matches: 16. CDR3 length equals 16 residues. Germline V CDR1 and CDR2: SGHDT, YYEEEE.

The rearrangement links TRBV18 to TRBJ2-6; D call uncertain. The CDR3 has 16 residues. Germline V gene sequence: CDR1 KGHSH, CDR2 LQKENI. Trimming left V 3 bases short and J 1 base short, with 10 bases between. DNA of the CDR3: TGTGCCAGCTCACCTCCCGATCAGTCTGGGGCCAACGTCCTGACTTTC. Its translation: CASSPPDQSGANVLTF.

The CDR3 region has the DNA TGTGCCAGCAGCTCTCGACGGCGAACTACGGGTGAAAAACTGTTTTTT. Residues: CASSSRRRTTGEKLFF. The chain combines TRBV7-2 with TRBJ1-4; the D is unclear. Germline values: CDR1 SGHTA, CDR2 FQGNSA. Trimming stripped 4 bases from V and 7 bases from J, with 19 bases between. This CDR3 comprises 16 residues.

This clone was picked up one time. The J gene is TRBJ2-1, the V gene TRBV7-6, with 10 bases lining up with TRBD2. The V gene's germline CDR1 is SGHVS and CDR2 FNYEAQ. With 0 bases clipped from V and 4 bases from J, the junction kept 21 bases outside the gene matches. CDR3 length: 22 residues. CDR3 residues: CASSLAVEFSSGGGGWYNEQFF. Written as DNA, the CDR3 is TGTGCCAGCAGCTTAGCTGTGGAGTTTTCTAGCGGGGGCGGAGGATGGTACAATGAGCAGTTCTTC.

This chain uses TRBV27 with TRBJ2-7; 10 bases line up with TRBD1. V trimming: 3 bases; J trimming: 3 bases; junction bases outside the gene matches: 5. In germline, CDR1 is MNHEY, CDR2 SMNVEV (reference sequence). The CDR3 covers 15 residues. CDR3 protein: CASSLGDRGNYEQYF. As DNA, the CDR3 is TGTGCCAGCAGTTTGGGGGACAGGGGCAACTACGAGCAGTACTTC.

V and J are TRBV5-1 and TRBJ2-3, with D tentatively TRBD2 (6 bases). The V gene's germline CDR1 is SGHRS and CDR2 YFSETQ. Trimming stripped 0 bases from V and 5 bases from J, with 19 bases between. The CDR3 covers 17 residues. The CDR3 DNA is TGCGCCAGCAGCTTGGACCCAACTAGCTCCGAGAGAGATACGCAGTATTTT. This translates into CASSLDPTSSERDTQYF.

The chain joins TRBV6-2 or TRBV6-3 to TRBJ2-7; no firm D call. Germline CDR1 is MNHEY and CDR2 is SVGEGT. The CDR3 consists of 14 residues. V lost 0 bases and J 2 bases, leaving 8 bases between the germline ends. This CDR3 reads CASSYSFQTYEQYF. CDR3 nucleotides: TGTGCCAGCAGTTACTCTTTCCAGACCTACGAGCAGTACTTC.

Comment on this clone: Relative to the germline gene, one junction end is altered; a read error may explain this. The chain uses TRBV27 and TRBJ1-1; the D gene is possibly TRBD1 (5 bases). The CDR3 consists of 13 residues. The germline V gene has CDR1 MNHEY and CDR2 SMNVEV (reference sequence). This chain's CDR3 is CATSGGGNTEAFF. The DNA for the CDR3 is TGTGCCACCAGTGGGGGGGGGAACACTGAAGCTTTCTTT.

This clone occurred once. The rearrangement links TRBV7-2 to TRBJ1-4, with D possibly matching TRBD1 (6 bases). This CDR3 is built from 15 residues. Deletions cut 0 bases from V and 8 bases from J, with 13 bases between. The germline V gene encodes CDR1 SGHTA and CDR2 FQGNSA. CDR3 sequence reads: CASSLALGAGEKLFF. For the CDR3, the DNA is TGTGCCAGCAGCTTAGCGTTGGGGGCCGGGGAAAAACTGTTTTTT. Drawing the rest from reference TRBV7-2 and TRBJ1-4, the complete variable domain is GAGVSQSPSNKVTEKGKDVELRCDPISGHTALYWYRQSLGQGLEFLIYFQGNSAPDKSGLPSDRFSAERTGGSVSTLTIQRTQQEDSAVYLCASSLALGAGEKLFFGSGTQLSVL.

The chain recombines TRBV7-3 with TRBJ2-1, with TRBD1 as a possible D gene (5 bases). With 5 bases removed from V and 7 bases from J, the gap between germline ends came to 18 bases. The germline CDR1 and CDR2 sequences are SGHTA and FQGTGA. This CDR3 has 15 amino acids. CDR3 region: CASSPPGFQKNEQFF. The CDR3 DNA sequence: TGTGCCAGCAGCCCGCCAGGGTTTCAGAAGAATGAGCAGTTCTTC.

This chain joins TRBV7-9 and TRBJ2-7; 10 nucleotides align to TRBD1. The CDR3 totals 15 residues. Germline CDR1 and CDR2: SEHNR and FQNEAQ (reference sequence). The ends lost 5 bases at V and 2 bases at J; junction bases unmatched: 6. CDR3 protein: CASSAPGQGPYEQYF. CDR3 DNA: TGTGCCAGCAGCGCTCCGGGACAGGGGCCCTACGAGCAGTACTTC.

The V gene is TRBV19, the J gene TRBJ2-3; 7 bases align to TRBD2. From germline, CDR1 is LNHDA and CDR2 SQIVND (reference sequence). The length of the CDR3 is 15 residues. Trimming took 4 bases from V and 2 from J; bases not matched to a gene: 6. The CDR3 nucleotides read TGTGCCAGTAGTAAACTAGCGACTTTCACAGATACGCAGTATTTT. Translating gives CASSKLATFTDTQYF.

This clone was detected a few times. The chain employs TRBV3-1 (or the pseudogene TRBV3-2) and TRBJ1-6, with a possible D match to TRBD1 (6 bases). The length of the CDR3 is 15 residues. Between the trimmed V and J ends, which lost 1 base and 9 bases, there was a span of 13 bases. The germline V gene has CDR1 LGHDT and CDR2 YNNKEL (reference sequence). The CDR3: CASSQGAGAPSPLHF. Written as DNA, the CDR3 is TGTGCCAGCAGCCAAGGGGCAGGGGCCCCTTCACCCCTCCACTTT.

The chain joins TRBV18 to TRBJ2-2, with D hard to call. The CDR3 is 16 residues long. Trimming removed 1 base from V and 0 bases from J, with 9 bases in between. Germline V lookup: CDR1 KGHSH, CDR2 LQKENI. The DNA for the CDR3 is TGTGCCAGCTCACCACTAATCCAGGCGAACACCGGGGAGCTGTTTTTT. The encoded protein is CASSPLIQANTGELFF.

The sample holds a few counts of this clone. The chain uses TRBV18 and TRBJ2-2; no clear D gene. The CDR3 sequence is 14 residues long. Germline V CDR1 and CDR2: KGHSH, LQKENI. V was trimmed by 2 bases and J by 3 bases, leaving 7 bases between them. Here the CDR3 reads CASSPDWDTGELFF. For the CDR3, the DNA is TGTGCCAGCTCACCAGACTGGGACACCGGGGAGCTGTTTTTT.

The chain uses TRBV9 and TRBJ1-1; D perhaps matches TRBD1 (6 bases). CDR1 SGDLS and CDR2 YYNGEE come from the germline V gene. This CDR3 has 13 residues. Trimming cost V 4 bases and J 3 bases, with 10 bases left between them. The CDR3 nucleotides read TGTGCCAGCAGCTCCGGGACACACACTGAAGCTTTCTTT. The encoded protein is CASSSGTHTEAFF.